This TCR beta chain was sequenced during a study of OX40 agonist ivuxolimab in advanced cancers. Study-level results: The CD4+ and CD8+ T cells in the blood had expanded clonally by week 6 at 0.1 to 3.0 mg/kg.

On this clone: The target antigen is unknown.

V was cut by 0 bases and J by 8 bases, with 13 bases left in between. CDR3 length: 14 residues. CDR1 and CDR2 from the germline V gene are SGHAT and FQNNGV. The table came from immunoSEQ multiplex PCR; TCRdb's copy has only in-frame clones and leaves some out. The sample yields 99,000 or so clones, roughly nine tenths seen once. The starting material was CD4+ or CD8+ T cells sorted from blood, obtained in a trial of the OX40 agonist ivuxolimab. The sequence was obtained from an adult with an advanced solid tumor such as melanoma, head and neck, liver or kidney cancer. V and J are TRBV11-2 and TRBJ1-2; tentative D call: TRBD1 (5 bases). For the CDR3, the DNA is TGTGCCAGCAGCTTAGATCGTCGGGGGGAAGGCTACACCTTC. Translated, it gives CASSLDRRGEGYTF. Full variable domain (remainder filled in from reference TRBV11-2 and TRBJ1-2): EAGVAQSPRYKIIEKRQSVAFWCNPISGHATLYWYQQILGQGPKLLIQFQNNGVVDDSQLPKDRFSAERLKGVDSTLKIQPAKLEDSAVYLCASSLDRRGEGYTFGSGTRLTVV.